The 4 T cell receptor beta chains in this list originate from one sample, sequenced in a study of T-cell memory formation after mild COVID-19. In TCRdb, the 5' RACE reads were re-called with MiXCR into one record per CDR3 protein. Of 400,000 or so distinct CDR3 sequences in the sample, around 19% were seen once. Sequencing input: PBMCs or a T cell subset sorted from them (not recorded which). These receptors were taken from an adult woman who had mild COVID-19 (a few samples of this study predate the infection). Cell type and time point are not known.

The chain employs TRBV5-6 and TRBJ2-1; D uncertain. Trimming left V 2 bases short and J 5 bases short, with 14 bases between. The CDR3 runs to 15 residues. Per germline, CDR1 SGHDT and CDR2 YYEEEE. The DNA of the CDR3 is TGTGCCAGCAGCTTTGGATCACTCCTCGACAATGAGCAGTTCTTC. Its protein is CASSFGSLLDNEQFF. Based on the CDR3 plus reference TRBV5-6 and TRBJ2-1, the full variable domain is DAGVTQSPTHLIKTRGQQVTLRCSPKSGHDTVSWYQQALGQGPQFIFQYYEEEERQRGNFPDRFSGHQFPNYSSELNVNALLLGDSALYLCASSFGSLLDNEQFFGPGTRLTVL.

There are a few counts of this clonotype. J is TRBJ2-3 and V is TRBV27; D possibly matches TRBD1 or TRBD2 (6 bases each). V was clipped by 11 bases and J by 9 bases, with 15 bases between them. The CDR3 spans 11 residues. Germline assignment: CDR1 MNHEY and CDR2 SMNVEV (reference sequence). CDR3 region: CAAGGGRTQYF. The CDR3 DNA reads as TGTGCCGCAGGAGGGGGAAGGACGCAGTATTTT.

V is TRBV9 and J is TRBJ1-1; 9 nucleotides line up with TRBD1. The CDR3 totals 16 residues. From germline, CDR1 is SGDLS and CDR2 YYNGEE. V lost 0 bases and J lost 6; bases outside the gene matches: 9. CDR3 amino acids: CASSVGVTGGFPEAFF. The CDR3 DNA reads TGTGCCAGCAGCGTAGGGGTGACAGGGGGTTTTCCTGAAGCTTTCTTT.

In its sample, this clonotype was seen a few times. The chain recombines TRBV12-3 or TRBV12-4 with TRBJ2-3; TRBD2 agrees at 8 bases. J was trimmed by 4 bases and V by 2 bases; bases with no gene match: 5. CDR3 length: 15 amino acids. CDR3 in DNA: TGTGCCAGCAGTTTAAGCGGGAGTGGTGCAGATACGCAGTATTTT. It encodes CASSLSGSGADTQYF.